The clone carrying this T cell receptor (beta chain) has ten or more counts. This sample stems from a study of metastatic and nonmetastatic thyroid tumors. Overall study context: Repertoire data that came from the blood and tumor or nodule tissue of malignant and benign thyroid patients were compared.

Treatment of any kind had been given to no patient before thyroid surgery. V dropped 3 bases and J dropped 1 base, with 7 bases sitting between them. The CDR3 contains 13 residues. TCRdb re-called the PCR reads via MiXCR. The data contain about 70,000 clones, roughly 18% of them singletons. Sequences were obtained from blood. This clonotype was obtained from a female donor with papillary thyroid cancer or a benign thyroid nodule (not recorded which). Some clones in this sample may be carry-over from other donors' samples. The chain combines TRBV12-3 or TRBV12-4 with TRBJ2-7, with D possibly being TRBD1 (6 bases). CDR3 in DNA: TGTGCCAGCAGTTTGGGACATTCCTACGAGCAGTACTTC. Translation gives CASSLGHSYEQYF.